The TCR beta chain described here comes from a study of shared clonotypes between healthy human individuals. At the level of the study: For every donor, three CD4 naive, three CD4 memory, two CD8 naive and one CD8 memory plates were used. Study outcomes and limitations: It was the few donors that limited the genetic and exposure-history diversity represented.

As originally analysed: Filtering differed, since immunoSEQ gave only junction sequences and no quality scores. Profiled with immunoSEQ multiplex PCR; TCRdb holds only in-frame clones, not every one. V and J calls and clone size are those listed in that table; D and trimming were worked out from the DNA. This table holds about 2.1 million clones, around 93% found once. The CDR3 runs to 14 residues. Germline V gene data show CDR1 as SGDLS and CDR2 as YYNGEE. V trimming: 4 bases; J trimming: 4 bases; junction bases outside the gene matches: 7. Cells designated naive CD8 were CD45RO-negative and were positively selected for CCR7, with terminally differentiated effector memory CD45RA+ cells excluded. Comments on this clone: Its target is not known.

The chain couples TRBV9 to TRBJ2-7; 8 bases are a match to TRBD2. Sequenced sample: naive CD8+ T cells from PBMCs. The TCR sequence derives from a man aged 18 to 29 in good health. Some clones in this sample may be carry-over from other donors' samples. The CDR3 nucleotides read TGTGCCAGCAGCCTCAGCGGGAGTCCATACGAGCAGTACTTC. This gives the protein CASSLSGSPYEQYF. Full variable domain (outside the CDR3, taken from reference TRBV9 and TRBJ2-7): DSGVTQTPKHLITATGQRVTLRCSPRSGDLSVYWYQQSLDQGLQFLIQYYNGEERAKGNILERFSAQQFPDLHSELNLSSLELGDSALYFCASSLSGSPYEQYFGPGTRLTVT.